This T cell receptor beta chain stems from a study of cytomegalovirus exposure and HLA in healthy donors. Study information: Early released data comprised 80 million to 100 million unique TCRs from HLA-typed donors. General study points: Earlier analysis looked at TCR beta V segments, and most were productive about 90% or about 30% of the time.

In the PCR, 60 Vbeta and 13 Jbeta primers were used. The method was immunoSEQ multiplex PCR; TCRdb's version includes in-frame clones alone and lacks a portion of them. The sample lists around 150,000 clones, 60% to 85% occurring once. Note on this clone: The antigen remains undetermined.

The CDR3 length is 14 residues. The trim removed 5 bases at V and 3 bases at J, leaving 4 bases unmatched. Germline CDR1 LNHDA, CDR2 SQIVND (reference sequence). The source material was PBMCs. This receptor was obtained from a man in his forties in good health and CMV-seropositive. The rearrangement links TRBV19 to TRBJ1-5; TRBD1 matches at 7 bases. CDR3 in DNA: TGTGCCAGTAGTGTCGGGACAGTCAATCAGCCCCAGCATTTT. Its protein is CASSVGTVNQPQHF.